This TCR beta chain came from a study of control samples from healthy donors and cancer patients. TCRdb's copy holds only in-frame clones and misses some; the assay was immunoSEQ multiplex PCR. The sample yields some 130,000 clones, 80% to 95% seen once. The CDR3 loop spans 16 amino acids. In germline, CDR1 is PRHDT, CDR2 FYEKMQ (reference sequence). V was shortened by 1 base and J by 3 bases, with 15 bases between the two germline ends. This chain joins TRBV13 and TRBJ1-1, with D possibly TRBD1 on 5 matching bases. The TCR comes from a man between 18 and 35 years old in good health. Sequencing used blood. CDR3 bases: TGTGCCAGCAGCTTAGCCGGTGACAGAGACCACACTGAAGCTTTCTTT. Protein sequence: CASSLAGDRDHTEAFF.